What follows are 9 T cell receptor beta chains derived from one specimen sequenced in a study of OX40 agonist ivuxolimab in advanced cancers. To prepare the library, the immunoSEQ multiplex PCR assay was applied. The table was pulled from immuneACCESS by TCRdb, which kept in-frame rearrangements only. Such tables lose some clones; where checked, under half of the loss comes from unresolved V genes, and the rest has no known cause. The sample yields about 140,000 clones; over 75% were counted once. The top ten constitute around 1% of the sample. Sequenced here: CD4+ or CD8+ T cells sorted from blood, sampled in a trial of the OX40 agonist ivuxolimab. Receptors originate from an adult with an advanced solid tumor such as melanoma, head and neck, liver or kidney cancer.

This sequence joins TRBV7-2 and TRBJ2-7; possibly TRBD1 for D (6 bases). V was trimmed by 5 bases and J by 0 bases, leaving 11 bases between them. Per the germline V gene, CDR1 is SGHTA and CDR2 is FQGNSA. CDR3 length equals 14 residues. The CDR3 DNA follows: TGTGCCAGCAGCGTGCAGGGGAGCTCCTACGAGCAGTACTTC. It yields the protein CASSVQGSSYEQYF.

The chain joins TRBV19 to TRBJ1-4; weak D call: TRBD1 (5 bases). The CDR3 has 13 amino acids. Germline-derived CDR1 and CDR2 are LNHDA and SQIVND (reference sequence). The V and J ends lost 8 bases and 8 bases respectively, with 15 bases between them. CDR3 amino acids: CASVGGGKEKLFF. CDR3 DNA: TGTGCCAGTGTCGGGGGGGGGAAGGAAAAACTGTTTTTT. The variable domain in full, completed from reference TRBV19 and TRBJ1-4, reads DGGITQSPKYLFRKEGQNVTLSCEQNLNHDAMYWYRQDPGQGLRLIYYSQIVNDFQKGDIAEGYSVSREKKESFPLTVTSAQKNPTAFYLCASVGGGKEKLFFGSGTQLSVL.

This chain links TRBV28 with TRBJ1-5, with D perhaps TRBD1 (6 bases). V lost 6 bases and J lost 6, with 12 bases in between. The CDR3 is 13 residues long. Germline V gives CDR1 MDHEN, CDR2 SYDVKM. This CDR3 is CASRGRQAQPQHF. In DNA, the CDR3 is TGTGCCAGCAGGGGCCGACAGGCTCAGCCCCAGCATTTT.

This chain joins TRBV6-6 and TRBJ2-5; TRBD2 matches 11 bases. With V trimmed by 8 bases and J by 5 bases, 7 bases remained unmatched. The germline V gene encodes CDR1 MNHNY and CDR2 SVGAGI (reference sequence). The CDR3 has 14 amino acids. The CDR3: CASSDSGRDETQYF. CDR3 in DNA: TGTGCCAGCTCTGATAGCGGGAGGGATGAGACCCAGTACTTC.

V usage is TRBV21-1 and J usage is TRBJ2-7; the D call TRBD1 from the table was never checked on the DNA. TRBV21-1 is a pseudogene. The CDR3 spans 12 residues. The CDR3 region is CASSNSQGEQYF. The DNA of the CDR3 is TGTGCCAGCAGCAACTCACAGGGCGAGCAGTACTTC.

This clone was detected only once. V is TRBV13 and J is TRBJ2-1, with TRBD2 matching 14 bases. This CDR3 has 17 residues. Germline values: CDR1 PRHDT, CDR2 FYEKMQ (reference sequence). V lost 4 bases, J lost 7 bases, and 9 bases stayed unmatched. The chain's CDR3 is CASSSRLAGGSGNEQFF. CDR3 in DNA: TGTGCCAGCAGCTCGAGACTAGCGGGAGGGAGTGGGAATGAGCAGTTCTTC. Using reference TRBV13 and TRBJ2-1 for the parts outside the CDR3, the full variable domain is AAGVIQSPRHLIKEKRETATLKCYPIPRHDTVYWYQQGPGQDPQFLISFYEKMQSDKGSIPDRFSAQQFSDYHSELNMSSLELGDSALYFCASSSRLAGGSGNEQFFGPGTRLTVL.

CDR3 nucleotide sequence: TGTGCCAGCAGTTACTCCGACAGGGGCTACACCTTC. Its translation: CASSYSDRGYTF. This chain uses TRBV6-6 with TRBJ1-2, with D tentatively TRBD1 (6 bases). Germline V gene data show CDR1 as MNHNY and CDR2 as SVGAGI (reference sequence). V lost 0 bases, J lost 8 bases, and 7 bases lay in between. The CDR3 is 12 amino acids.

The rearrangement uses TRBV18 and TRBJ2-5; D may be TRBD1 or TRBD2 (6 bases each). From germline, CDR1 is KGHSH and CDR2 LQKENI. There are 14 residues in the CDR3. V lost 3 bases and J 4 bases, leaving 12 bases between the germline ends. The CDR3 nucleotides read TGTGCCAGCTCACCTAGCAGGGGAGGAGAGACCCAGTACTTC. It specifies CASSPSRGGETQYF.

The chain combines TRBV5-8 with TRBJ2-1; D perhaps matches TRBD1 (6 bases). The ends were cut back, 2 bases at V and 3 bases at J, with 15 bases in the middle. This CDR3 region has 16 residues. Germline V gene sequence: CDR1 SGHTS, CDR2 YDEGEE. The CDR3 protein is CASSFGTNPIYNEQFF. In DNA, the CDR3 is TGTGCCAGCAGCTTCGGGACAAACCCGATCTACAATGAGCAGTTCTTC.